This T cell receptor (beta chain) was obtained from a study of T cell responses to AZD1222 COVID-19 vaccine. Clones were read by immunoSEQ multiplex PCR, and TCRdb kept only the in-frame ones, dropping some. The sample has 110,000 to 150,000 clones, 89% seen once; the top ten hold approximately 4.5%. This CDR3 is 15 amino acids long. Germline CDR1 SGHTA, CDR2 FQGTGA. Trimming removed 2 bases from V and 4 bases from J, with 14 bases in between. This receptor was obtained from an adult in good health. The sample here was peripheral blood, taken on day 0 of AZD1222 vaccination. The rearrangement links TRBV7-3 to TRBJ2-5; D may be TRBD2 (6 bases). The CDR3 reads CASSLGGNRGETQYF. The DNA for the CDR3 is TGTGCCAGCAGCTTAGGCGGGAACAGAGGAGAGACCCAGTACTTC.